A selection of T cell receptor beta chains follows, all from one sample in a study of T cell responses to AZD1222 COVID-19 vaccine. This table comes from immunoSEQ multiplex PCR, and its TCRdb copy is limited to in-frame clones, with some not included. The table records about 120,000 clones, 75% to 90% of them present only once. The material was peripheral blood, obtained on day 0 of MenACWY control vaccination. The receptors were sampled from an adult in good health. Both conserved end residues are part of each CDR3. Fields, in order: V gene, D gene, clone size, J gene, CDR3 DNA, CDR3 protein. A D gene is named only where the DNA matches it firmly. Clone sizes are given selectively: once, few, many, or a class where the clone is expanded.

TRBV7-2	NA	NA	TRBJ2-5	TGTGCCAGCAGCTCGAGACAGCCCTTGGGAGAGACCCAGTACTTC	CASSSRQPLGETQYF
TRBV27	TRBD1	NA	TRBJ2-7	TGTGCCAGCAGTTCGGGACAGTCCTACGAGCAGTACTTC	CASSSGQSYEQYF
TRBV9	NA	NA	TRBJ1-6	TGTGCCAGCAGCGTAGGACCAGCTAATTCACCCCTCCACTTT	CASSVGPANSPLHF
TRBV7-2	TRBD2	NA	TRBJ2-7	TGTGCCAGCAGCCCGACTAGCGTCGCCTACGAGCAGTACTTC	CASSPTSVAYEQYF
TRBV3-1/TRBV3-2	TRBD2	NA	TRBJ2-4	TGTGCCAGCAGCCCCCGTCTAGCGGGGAGAGCCAAAAACATTCAGTACTTC	CASSPRLAGRAKNIQYF
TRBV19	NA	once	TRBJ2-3	TGTGCCAGTAGTGGCCGCAGGGGCGGGACAGATACGCAGTATTTT	CASSGRRGGTDTQYF
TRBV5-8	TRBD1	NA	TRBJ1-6	TGTGCCAGCAGCCCGCGTTCCGGGACAGGGAGTCTTAATTCACCCCTCCACTTT	CASSPRSGTGSLNSPLHF
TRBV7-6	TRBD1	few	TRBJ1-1	TGTGCCAGCAGCTTAACAGGGGGGGACACTGAAGCTTTCTTT	CASSLTGGDTEAFF
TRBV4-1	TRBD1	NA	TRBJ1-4	TGCGCCAGCAGCCAGGTTACAGGGGTGGGGAATGAAAAACTGTTTTTT	CASSQVTGVGNEKLFF
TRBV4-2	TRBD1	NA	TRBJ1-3	TGTGCCAGCAGCCAAGAGGGGACAGGGGGAGACACCATATATTTT	CASSQEGTGGDTIYF
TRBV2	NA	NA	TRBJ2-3	TGTGCCAGCAGTGAACCTGGACCTAACACAGATACGCAGTATTTT	CASSEPGPNTDTQYF
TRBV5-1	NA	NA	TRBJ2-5	TGCGCCAGCAGCGCAATACGGCAAGAGACCCAGTACTTC	CASSAIRQETQYF
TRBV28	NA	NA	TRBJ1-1	TGTGCCAGCAGTTTAGGAGGAGACACTGAAGCTTTCTTT	CASSLGGDTEAFF
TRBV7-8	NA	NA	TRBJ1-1	TGTGCCAGCAGCCGCAGACAGAACATGAACACTGAAGCTTTCTTT	CASSRRQNMNTEAFF
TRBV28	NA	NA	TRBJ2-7	TGTGCCAGCAGTTTTTACCAGCTCAACGAGCAGTACTTC	CASSFYQLNEQYF
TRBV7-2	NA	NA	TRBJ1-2	TGTGCCAGCAGCTTAGTTGGGGAGGGCTATGGCTACACCTTC	CASSLVGEGYGYTF
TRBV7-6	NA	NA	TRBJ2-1	TGTGCCAGCAGCTTGGGGGCAGGGGTCAATGAGCAGTTCTTC	CASSLGAGVNEQFF
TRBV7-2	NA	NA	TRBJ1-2	TGTGCCAGCAGCCCCTATTTACTAGAGGACTATGGCTACACCTTC	CASSPYLLEDYGYTF
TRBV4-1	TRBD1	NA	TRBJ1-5	TGCGCCAGCAGCCAGGGATGGACAGGTCATCGACAGCCCCAGCATTTT	CASSQGWTGHRQPQHF
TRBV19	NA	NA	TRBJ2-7	TGTGCCAGTAGCGCGGGGACGGCCTTGATCGGGAGTACCTACGAGCAGTACTTC	CASSAGTALIGSTYEQYF
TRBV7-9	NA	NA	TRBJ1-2	TGTGCCAGCAGCCTTCCGACGGCTAACTATGGCTACACCTTC	CASSLPTANYGYTF
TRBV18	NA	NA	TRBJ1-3	TGTGCCAGCTTTAGATCCTCTGGAAACACCATATATTTT	CASFRSSGNTIYF
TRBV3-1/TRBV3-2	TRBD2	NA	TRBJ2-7	TGTGCCAGCAGCCAAGACACGGGGGGGGCGTACTTC	CASSQDTGGAYF